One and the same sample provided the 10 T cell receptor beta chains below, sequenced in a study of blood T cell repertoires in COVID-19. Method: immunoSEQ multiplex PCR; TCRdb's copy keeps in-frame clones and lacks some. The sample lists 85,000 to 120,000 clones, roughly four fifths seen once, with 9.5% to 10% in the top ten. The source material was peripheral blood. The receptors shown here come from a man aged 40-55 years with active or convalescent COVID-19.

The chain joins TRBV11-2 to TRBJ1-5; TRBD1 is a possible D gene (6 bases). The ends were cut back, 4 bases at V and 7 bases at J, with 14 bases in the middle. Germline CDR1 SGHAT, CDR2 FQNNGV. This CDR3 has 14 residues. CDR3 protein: CASSSNRAGQPQHF. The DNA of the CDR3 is TGTGCCAGCAGCTCTAACAGGGCTGGGCAGCCCCAGCATTTT. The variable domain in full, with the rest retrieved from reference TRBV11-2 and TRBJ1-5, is EAGVAQSPRYKIIEKRQSVAFWCNPISGHATLYWYQQILGQGPKLLIQFQNNGVVDDSQLPKDRFSAERLKGVDSTLKIQPAKLEDSAVYLCASSSNRAGQPQHFGDGTRLSIL.

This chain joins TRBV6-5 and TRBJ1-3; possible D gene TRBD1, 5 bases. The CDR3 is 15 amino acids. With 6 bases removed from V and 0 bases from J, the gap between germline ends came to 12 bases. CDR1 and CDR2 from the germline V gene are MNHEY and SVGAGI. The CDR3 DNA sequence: TGTGCCAGCAGAGCTGACAGCCACTCTGGAAACACCATATATTTT. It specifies CASRADSHSGNTIYF.

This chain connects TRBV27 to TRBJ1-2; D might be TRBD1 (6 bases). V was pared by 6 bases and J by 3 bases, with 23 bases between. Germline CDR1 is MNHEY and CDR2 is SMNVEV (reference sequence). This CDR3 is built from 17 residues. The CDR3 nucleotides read TGTGCCAGCAGGAACCCTCGGTTGGAGGACAGCCACTATGGCTACACCTTC. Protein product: CASRNPRLEDSHYGYTF.

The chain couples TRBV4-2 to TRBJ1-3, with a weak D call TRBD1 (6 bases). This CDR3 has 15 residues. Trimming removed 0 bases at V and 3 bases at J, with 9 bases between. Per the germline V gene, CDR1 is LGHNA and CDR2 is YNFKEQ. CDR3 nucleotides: TGTGCCAGCAGCCAAGAAAGGGGGATTGGAAACACCATATATTTT. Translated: CASSQERGIGNTIYF.

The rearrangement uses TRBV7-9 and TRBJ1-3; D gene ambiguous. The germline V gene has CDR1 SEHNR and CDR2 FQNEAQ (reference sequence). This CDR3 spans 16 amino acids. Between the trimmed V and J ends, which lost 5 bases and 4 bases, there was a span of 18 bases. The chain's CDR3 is CASSRPPTNLGNTIYF. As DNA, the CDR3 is TGTGCCAGCAGCCGCCCCCCCACGAACCTAGGAAACACCATATATTTT.

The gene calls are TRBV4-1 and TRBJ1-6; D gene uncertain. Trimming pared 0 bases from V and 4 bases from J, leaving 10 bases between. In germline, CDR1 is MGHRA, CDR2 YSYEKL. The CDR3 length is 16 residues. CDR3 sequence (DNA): TGCGCCAGCAGCCAAGACCCCGGACTGTATAATTCACCCCTCCACTTT. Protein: CASSQDPGLYNSPLHF.

CDR3 region: CASSPQWTGELFF. The CDR3 nucleotides read TGTGCCAGCAGCCCCCAGTGGACCGGGGAGCTGTTTTTT. V gene TRBV11-2 combines with J gene TRBJ2-2; D unresolved. CDR3 length: 13 amino acids. Germline values: CDR1 SGHAT, CDR2 FQNNGV. Trimming pared 5 bases from V and 5 bases from J, leaving 9 bases between.

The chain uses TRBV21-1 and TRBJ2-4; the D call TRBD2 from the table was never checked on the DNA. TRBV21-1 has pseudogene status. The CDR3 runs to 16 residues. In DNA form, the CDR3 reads TGTGCCAGCAGCACCGGGACTAGCGGACCAAAAAACATTCAGTACTTC. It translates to CASSTGTSGPKNIQYF.

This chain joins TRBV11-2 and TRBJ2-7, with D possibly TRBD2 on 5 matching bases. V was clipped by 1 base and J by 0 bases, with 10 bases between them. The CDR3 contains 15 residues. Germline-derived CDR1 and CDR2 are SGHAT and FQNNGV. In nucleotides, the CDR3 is TGTGCCAGCAGCTTAGGAGGGAGTTTCTCCTACGAGCAGTACTTC. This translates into CASSLGGSFSYEQYF.

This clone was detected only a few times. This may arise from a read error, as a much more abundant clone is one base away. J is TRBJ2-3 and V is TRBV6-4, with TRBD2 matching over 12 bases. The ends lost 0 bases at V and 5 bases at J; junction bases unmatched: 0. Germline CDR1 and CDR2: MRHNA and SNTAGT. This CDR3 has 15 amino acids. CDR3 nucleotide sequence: TGTGCCAGCAGTGACTCGACTAGCGGGGGAGATACGCAGTATTTT. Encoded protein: CASSDSTSGGDTQYF.